This TCR beta chain was obtained from a study of T cell responses to AZD1222 COVID-19 vaccine. Generated by immunoSEQ multiplex PCR, the TCRdb table keeps only in-frame clones and is missing some. The table includes about 110,000 clones, 87% detected once. Recipients boosted at about 4 weeks or about 12 weeks are pooled. The CDR3 sequence is 14 residues long. Trimming pared 1 base from V and 3 bases from J, leaving 7 bases between. CDR1 is LNHDA and CDR2 is SQIVND in the germline V gene (reference sequence). Sequenced material: peripheral blood, taken 28 days after the second AZD1222 dose. The rearrangement uses TRBV19 and TRBJ2-1, with D unresolved. This sequence originates from an adult who received the AZD1222 COVID-19 vaccine. The CDR3 region is CASSIVSGYNEQFF. Here the CDR3 DNA reads TGTGCCAGTAGTATAGTATCAGGCTACAATGAGCAGTTCTTC.